This TCR beta chain was identified during a study of blood T cell repertoires in COVID-19 (dated by TCRdb to between 2020 and 2021). A note on the overall study: Collaborator samples came from the United States, Italy and Spain and covered acute and convalescent phases of COVID-19. The material from the prospective study consisted of cDNA or gDNA derived from T cells, B-cell-depleted T cells, or PBMCs. Samples came from the ongoing ImmuneRACE study (first 160 participants) plus 1,254 subjects from 6 global collaborators. The repertoires were released in a freely available public database intended as a resource for research on the immune response to SARS-CoV-2. Deeply sampled blood TCRbeta repertoires from subjects exposed to, actively infected with, or recovered from COVID-19 were included in the dataset. Where HLA class I and class II types were available, the types were taken from metadata supplied by the sample provider, not from assay-based typing. Sample metadata almost always included a de-identified subject ID, COVID-19 status, age in years and sex.

Broader findings and caveats from the paper: Clinical and demographic metadata were provided uncurated, with the amount varying by source and participant.

As to this clone: Its antigen is not yet known. The input lacks base qualities; no much larger clone sits a single base away.

TCRbeta CDR3 regions were amplified from genomic DNA by means of the immunoSEQ Assay, a bias-controlled multiplex PCR. As for the original processing: Nucleated cell counts per sample were estimated from amplification of reference gene primers within the assay. To quantify the absolute abundance of each unique TCRbeta CDR3 rearrangement, sequence reads were collapsed and filtered. For each sample, productive Simpson clonality was calculated as the square root of Simpson's diversity index over productive rearrangements. TCRdb limited this immuneACCESS table to in-frame rearrangements with V and J called. A share of clones is missing; checked studies link under half to unresolved V genes, and the rest is unexplained. From that table come the V and J calls and clone size; the DNA was used to work out D and trimming. Within this sample are 100,000 or so clones, with nearly 90% of them counted one time only. Jointly, the top ten make up approximately 2% of the sample.

CDR1 and CDR2 are read off the germline V gene as MNHEY and SVGAGI. The junction carries 13 bases between V and J, which are trimmed by 5 bases and 8 bases respectively. Reading from cysteine to phenylalanine, the CDR3 counts 13 amino acids. Kept here is only the CDR3 DNA, which spans 39 bases and is read in frame from base 1. Each collaborating institution followed its own protocols to collect whole blood in K2EDTA tubes. For TCRbeta analysis, collaborators shipped samples in one of three forms: frozen whole blood, isolated PBMCs, or DNA extracted from either of those sample types. The specimen was peripheral blood. The clonotype was recovered from a man between 50 and 59 years old with active COVID-19. The V gene is TRBV6-5 and the J gene is TRBJ1-3; too little of a D gene remains to name it. CDR3 region: CASSRGGRDTIYF. The nucleotide sequence reads TGTGCCAGCAGTCGAGGAGGGAGGGACACCATATATTTT.